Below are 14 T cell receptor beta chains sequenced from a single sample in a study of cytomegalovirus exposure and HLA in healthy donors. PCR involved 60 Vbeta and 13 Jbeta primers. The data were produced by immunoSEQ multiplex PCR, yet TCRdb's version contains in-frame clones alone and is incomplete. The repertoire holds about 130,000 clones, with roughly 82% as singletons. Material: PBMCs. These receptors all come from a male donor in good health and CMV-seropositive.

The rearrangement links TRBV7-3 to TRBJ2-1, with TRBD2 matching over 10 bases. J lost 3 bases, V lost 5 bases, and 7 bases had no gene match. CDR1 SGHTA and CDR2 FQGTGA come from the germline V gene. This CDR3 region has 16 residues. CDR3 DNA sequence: TGTGCCAGCAGCCTTGTTCCTAGCGGGAGCTACAATGAGCAGTTCTTC. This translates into CASSLVPSGSYNEQFF.

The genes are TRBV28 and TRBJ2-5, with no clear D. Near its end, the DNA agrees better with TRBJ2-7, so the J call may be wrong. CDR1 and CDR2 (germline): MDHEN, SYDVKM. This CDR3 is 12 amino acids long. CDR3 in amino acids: CASSISTYEQYF. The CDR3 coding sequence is TGTGCCAGCAGTATCTCCACCTACGAGCAGTACTTC.

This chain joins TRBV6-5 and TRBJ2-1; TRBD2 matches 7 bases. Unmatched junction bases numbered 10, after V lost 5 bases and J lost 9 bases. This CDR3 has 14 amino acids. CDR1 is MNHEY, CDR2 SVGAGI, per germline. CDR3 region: CASSTSGLGTEQFF. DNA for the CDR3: TGTGCCAGCAGTACCTCCGGACTAGGGACTGAGCAGTTCTTC.

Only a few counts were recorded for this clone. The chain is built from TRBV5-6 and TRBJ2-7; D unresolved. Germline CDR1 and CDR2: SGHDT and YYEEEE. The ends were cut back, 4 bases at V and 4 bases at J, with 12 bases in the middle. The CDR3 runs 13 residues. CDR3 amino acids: CASSPLRGYEQYF. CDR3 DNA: TGTGCCAGCAGCCCCTTGCGCGGTTACGAGCAGTACTTC.

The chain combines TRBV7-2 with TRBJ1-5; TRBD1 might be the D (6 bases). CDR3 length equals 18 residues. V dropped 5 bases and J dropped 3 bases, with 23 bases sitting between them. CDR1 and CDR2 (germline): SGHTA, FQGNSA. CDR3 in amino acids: CASSAGGHSFGSNQPQHF. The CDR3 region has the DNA TGTGCCAGCAGCGCGGGGGGACATTCCTTTGGTTCCAATCAGCCCCAGCATTTT.

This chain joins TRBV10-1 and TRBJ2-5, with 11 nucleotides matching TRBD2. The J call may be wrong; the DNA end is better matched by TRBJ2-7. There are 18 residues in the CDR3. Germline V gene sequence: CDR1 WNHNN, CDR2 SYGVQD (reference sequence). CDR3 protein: CASSESSTSGGAWYEQYF. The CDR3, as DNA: TGCGCCAGCAGTGAGTCGAGTACTAGCGGGGGTGCGTGGTACGAGCAGTACTTC.

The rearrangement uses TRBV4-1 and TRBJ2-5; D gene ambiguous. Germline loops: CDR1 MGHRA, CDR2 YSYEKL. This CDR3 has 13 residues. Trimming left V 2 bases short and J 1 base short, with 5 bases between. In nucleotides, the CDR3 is TGCGCCAGCAGCCAAAATAGCCAAGAGACCCAGTACTTC. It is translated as CASSQNSQETQYF.

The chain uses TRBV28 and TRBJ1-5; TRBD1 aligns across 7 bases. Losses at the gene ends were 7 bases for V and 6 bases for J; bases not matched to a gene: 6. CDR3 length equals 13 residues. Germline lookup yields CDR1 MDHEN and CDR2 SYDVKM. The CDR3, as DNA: TGTGCCAGCACGAAGGGGGCGGGTCAGCCCCAGCATTTT. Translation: CASTKGAGQPQHF.

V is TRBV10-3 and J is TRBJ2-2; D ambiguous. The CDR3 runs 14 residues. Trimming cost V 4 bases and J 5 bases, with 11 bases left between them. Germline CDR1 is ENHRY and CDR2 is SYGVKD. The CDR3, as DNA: TGTGCCATCAGTGGGATAGGAGCAACCGGGGAGCTGTTTTTT. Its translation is CAISGIGATGELFF.

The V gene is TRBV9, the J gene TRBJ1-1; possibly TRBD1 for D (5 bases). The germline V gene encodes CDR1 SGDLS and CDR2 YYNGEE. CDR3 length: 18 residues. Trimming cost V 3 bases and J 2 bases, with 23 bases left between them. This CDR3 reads CASSDLILSGVRNTEAFF. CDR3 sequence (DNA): TGTGCCAGCAGCGATCTTATCCTTTCGGGGGTAAGAAACACTGAAGCTTTCTTT.

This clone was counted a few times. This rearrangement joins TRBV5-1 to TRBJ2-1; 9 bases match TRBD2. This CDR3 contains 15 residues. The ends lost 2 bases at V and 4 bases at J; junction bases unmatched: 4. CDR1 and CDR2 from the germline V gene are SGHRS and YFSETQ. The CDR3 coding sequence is TGCGCCAGCAGCTTTACAGCGGGGGGTTACAATGAGCAGTTCTTC. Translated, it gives CASSFTAGGYNEQFF. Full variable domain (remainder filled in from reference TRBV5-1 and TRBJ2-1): KAGVTQTPRYLIKTRGQQVTLSCSPISGHRSVSWYQQTPGQGLQFLFEYFSETQRNKGNFPGRFSGRQFSNSRSEMNVSTLELGDSALYLCASSFTAGGYNEQFFGPGTRLTVL.

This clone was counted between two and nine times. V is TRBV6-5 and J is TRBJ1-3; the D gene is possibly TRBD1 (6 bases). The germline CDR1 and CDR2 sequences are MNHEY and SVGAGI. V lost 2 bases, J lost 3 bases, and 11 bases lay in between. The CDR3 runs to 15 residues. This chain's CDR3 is CASSYLGASGNTIYF. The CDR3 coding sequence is TGTGCCAGCAGTTACCTGGGGGCAAGTGGAAACACCATATATTTT.

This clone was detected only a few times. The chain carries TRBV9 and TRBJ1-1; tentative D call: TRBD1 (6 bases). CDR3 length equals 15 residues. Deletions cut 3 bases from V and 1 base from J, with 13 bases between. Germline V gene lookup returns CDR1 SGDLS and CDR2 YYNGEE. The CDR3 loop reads CASSAWDISNTEAFF. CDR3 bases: TGTGCCAGCAGCGCCTGGGACATCTCGAACACTGAAGCTTTCTTT. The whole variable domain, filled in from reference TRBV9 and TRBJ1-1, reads DSGVTQTPKHLITATGQRVTLRCSPRSGDLSVYWYQQSLDQGLQFLIQYYNGEERAKGNILERFSAQQFPDLHSELNLSSLELGDSALYFCASSAWDISNTEAFFGQGTRLTVV.

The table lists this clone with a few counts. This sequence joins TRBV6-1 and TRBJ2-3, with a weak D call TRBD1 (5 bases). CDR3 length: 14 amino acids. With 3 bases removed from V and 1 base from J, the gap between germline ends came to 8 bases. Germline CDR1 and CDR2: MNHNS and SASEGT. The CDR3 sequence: CASSEGQRTDTQYF. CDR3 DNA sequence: TGTGCCAGCAGTGAGGGGCAGCGCACAGATACGCAGTATTTT.